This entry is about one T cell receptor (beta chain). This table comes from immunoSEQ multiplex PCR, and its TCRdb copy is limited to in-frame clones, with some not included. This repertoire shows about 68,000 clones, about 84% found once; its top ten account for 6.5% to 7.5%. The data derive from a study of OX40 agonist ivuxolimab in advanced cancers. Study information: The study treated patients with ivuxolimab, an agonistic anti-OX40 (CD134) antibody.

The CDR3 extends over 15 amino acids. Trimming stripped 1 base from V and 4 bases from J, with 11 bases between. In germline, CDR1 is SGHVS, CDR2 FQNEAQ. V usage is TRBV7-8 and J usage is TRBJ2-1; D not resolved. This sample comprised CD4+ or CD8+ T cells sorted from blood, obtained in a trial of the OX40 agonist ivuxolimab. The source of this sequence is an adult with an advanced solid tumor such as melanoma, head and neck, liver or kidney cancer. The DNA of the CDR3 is TGTGCCAGCAGCTTAGACGTCAGATCATACAATGAGCAGTTCTTC. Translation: CASSLDVRSYNEQFF.